Sequencing of this T cell receptor beta chain was carried out in a study of cytomegalovirus exposure and HLA in healthy donors. With 60 Vbeta and 13 Jbeta primers, the PCR was carried out. Method: immunoSEQ multiplex PCR; TCRdb's copy keeps in-frame clones and lacks some. The profile covers tens of thousands of clones, with 67% appearing a single time and 2.1% taken by the ten largest. The V end was cut by 0 bases, the J end by 4 bases, with 6 bases between. Germline values: CDR1 GTSNPN, CDR2 SVGIG (reference sequence). The CDR3 runs 12 residues. This clone was observed a handful of times. Other DNA sequences within the sample encode an identical CDR3.

Sequencing input: PBMCs. The source of this sequence is a man aged 25 to 45 in good health and CMV-seronegative. The chain links TRBV30 to TRBJ1-1; D perhaps matches TRBD1 (6 bases). Here the CDR3 reads CAWSVRGTEAFF. The CDR3 nucleotides are TGTGCCTGGAGTGTCAGGGGCACTGAAGCTTTCTTT.